The 18 T cell receptor beta chains below were found in one sample sequenced in a study of cytomegalovirus exposure and HLA in healthy donors. The study ran its PCR with 60 Vbeta and 13 Jbeta primers. Using immunoSEQ multiplex PCR, the repertoire was profiled, and TCRdb retains in-frame clones only, with some absent. The sample lists more than 90,000 clones, roughly 80% occurring once. The sequenced sample consisted of PBMCs. Receptors were obtained from a man aged 50-60 years in good health and CMV-seropositive.

The gene calls are TRBV5-3 and TRBJ1-2, with 11 bases identical to TRBD1. TRBV5-3 is identified as an open reading frame with a role that is uncertain. The junction had 10 bases not matched to a gene; V was cut back by 4 bases and J by 8 bases. This CDR3 comprises 15 residues. CDR3 sequence (DNA): TGTGCCAGAAGCGGATACGCCGGGACAGGGGGAGGCTACACCTTC. Translation: CARSGYAGTGGGYTF.

The genes are TRBV4-2 and TRBJ2-2, with TRBD1 matching 10 bases. The V gene end was trimmed by 6 bases and the J gene end by 4 bases; junction bases not matched to a gene: 5. This CDR3 contains 15 residues. The germline gives CDR1 LGHNA, CDR2 YNFKEQ. The CDR3, as DNA: TGTGCCAGCAGACGCGACAGGGGGCTCACCGGGGAGCTGTTTTTT. It codes for CASRRDRGLTGELFF.

V and J are TRBV4-1 and TRBJ1-5; 11 nucleotides line up with TRBD1. Per the germline V gene, CDR1 is MGHRA and CDR2 is YSYEKL. V trimming: 4 bases; J trimming: 2 bases; junction bases outside the gene matches: 16. This CDR3 comprises 20 residues. The CDR3 DNA sequence: TGCGCCAGCAGCCGACTTGTCGGACAGGGGGCTTCGTTTGGCAATCAGCCCCAGCATTTT. Its protein is CASSRLVGQGASFGNQPQHF.

The V and J genes are TRBV5-6 and TRBJ1-2; no definite D call. The CDR3 is 14 residues long. Trimming cost V 2 bases and J 4 bases, with 12 bases left between them. Germline lookup yields CDR1 SGHDT and CDR2 YYEEEE. The CDR3 sequence: CASSFLAASYGYTF. The CDR3 DNA reads TGTGCCAGCAGCTTTTTGGCGGCCTCCTATGGCTACACCTTC. The full variable domain, with the rest looked up from reference TRBV5-6 and TRBJ1-2, is DAGVTQSPTHLIKTRGQQVTLRCSPKSGHDTVSWYQQALGQGPQFIFQYYEEEERQRGNFPDRFSGHQFPNYSSELNVNALLLGDSALYLCASSFLAASYGYTFGSGTRLTVV.

Notes on this clone: Other DNA sequences in this specimen translate into the identical CDR3. The rearrangement joins TRBV5-1 to TRBJ1-6; 8 nucleotides agree with TRBD1. Germline CDR1 reads SGHRS; CDR2 reads YFSETQ. This CDR3 comprises 14 residues. With V trimmed by 3 bases and J by 10 bases, 6 bases remained unmatched. In DNA form, the CDR3 reads TGCGCCAGCAGCTCGGGACAGGAAAAATCACCCCTCCACTTT. Protein product: CASSSGQEKSPLHF.

Only a few counts were recorded for this clone. The chain recombines TRBV5-6 with TRBJ2-1, with D unresolved. CDR1 is SGHDT, CDR2 YYEEEE, per germline. Deletions cut 0 bases from V and 7 bases from J, with 11 bases between. The CDR3 is 14 amino acids. CDR3 sequence (DNA): TGTGCCAGCAGCTTGGGACTTTCCGAGAATGAGCAGTTCTTC. It encodes CASSLGLSENEQFF.

This clone was counted many times. V gene TRBV6-1 combines with J gene TRBJ2-1, with D maybe TRBD1 (7 bases). V shed 2 bases and J shed 7 bases, with 12 bases lying between them. Per germline, CDR1 MNHNS and CDR2 SASEGT. The CDR3 contains 14 residues. CDR3 protein: CASSEQGGLNEQFF. The DNA of the CDR3 is TGTGCCAGCAGTGAACAGGGGGGTTTGAATGAGCAGTTCTTC.

The rearrangement joins TRBV9 to TRBJ2-3; 13 positions agree with TRBD2. The V segment lost 3 bases and the J segment 3 bases; nucleotides outside the gene matches: 7. This CDR3 has 17 amino acids. CDR1 SGDLS and CDR2 YYNGEE come from the germline V gene. The CDR3 region has the DNA TGTGCCAGCAGCGGAAGACTAGCGGGAGGAATAACAGATACGCAGTATTTT. This translates into CASSGRLAGGITDTQYF.

The V gene is TRBV4-1, the J gene TRBJ1-2; D gene ambiguous. From germline, CDR1 is MGHRA and CDR2 YSYEKL. The CDR3 totals 15 residues. Deletions cut 0 bases from V and 0 bases from J, with 8 bases between. In DNA form, the CDR3 reads TGCGCCAGCAGCCAAGATAGAGTGGCTAACTATGGCTACACCTTC. Its translation is CASSQDRVANYGYTF.

The chain is built from TRBV5-1 and TRBJ2-7, with 8 bases fitting TRBD1. V lost 3 bases to trimming and J lost 3 bases; unmatched junction nucleotides: 8. Germline CDR1 reads SGHRS; CDR2 reads YFSETQ. This CDR3 region has 15 residues. The CDR3 region has the DNA TGCGCCAGCAGCTCTAAGGGACAGGCGGACTACGAGCAGTACTTC. Protein sequence: CASSSKGQADYEQYF.

The rearrangement uses TRBV28 and TRBJ2-6, with 8 bases lining up with TRBD1. Germline assignment: CDR1 MDHEN and CDR2 SYDVKM. There are 16 residues in the CDR3. V was pared by 6 bases and J by 3 bases, with 7 bases of the junction left unmatched. This chain's CDR3 is CASRRTGIFGANVLTF. The DNA for the CDR3 is TGTGCCAGCAGAAGGACAGGGATCTTTGGGGCCAACGTCCTGACTTTC.

The chain combines TRBV15 with TRBJ1-2; 7 bases line up with TRBD1. This CDR3 region has 14 residues. Trimming took 0 bases from V and 8 from J; bases not matched to a gene: 6. In germline, CDR1 is LNHNV, CDR2 YYDKDF (reference sequence). The CDR3 spells CATSRDRGREGYTF. DNA for the CDR3: TGTGCCACCAGCAGAGATAGGGGGCGGGAAGGCTACACCTTC. Complete variable domain (other parts from reference TRBV15 and TRBJ1-2): DAMVIQNPRYQVTQFGKPVTLSCSQTLNHNVMYWYQQKSSQAPKLLFHYYDKDFNNEADTPDNFQSRRPNTSFCFLDIRSPGLGDTAMYLCATSRDRGREGYTFGSGTRLTVV.

V and J are TRBV6-1 and TRBJ2-1; D not certain. The V end was cut by 3 bases, the J end by 0 bases, with 12 bases between. The CDR3 is made up of 16 amino acids. In germline, CDR1 is MNHNS, CDR2 SASEGT. CDR3 nucleotides: TGTGCCAGCAGTGATCAGGAACTTACCTCCTACAATGAGCAGTTCTTC. Translating gives CASSDQELTSYNEQFF.

CDR3 nucleotide sequence: TGTGCCAGCAGCTTAGCGGGAGAGAAGCACAATGAGCAGTTCTTC. Translated, it gives CASSLAGEKHNEQFF. The V gene is TRBV7-9, the J gene TRBJ2-1; TRBD2 is a possible D gene (5 bases). The CDR3 is 15 amino acids. Trimming removed 0 bases at V and 5 bases at J, with 11 bases between. Germline CDR1 and CDR2: SEHNR and FQNEAQ (reference sequence). The full variable domain, completed using reference TRBV7-9 and TRBJ2-1, is DTGVSQNPRHKITKRGQNVTFRCDPISEHNRLYWYRQTLGQGPEFLTYFQNEAQLEKSRLLSDRFSAERPKGSFSTLEIQRTEQGDSAMYLCASSLAGEKHNEQFFGPGTRLTVL.

The V call is TRBV11-2, the J call TRBJ2-7, with 8 positions matching TRBD1. The CDR3 is made up of 14 amino acids. Germline V gene data show CDR1 as SGHAT and CDR2 as FQNNGV. Trimming at V came to 3 bases and at J to 4 bases, leaving 5 bases not matched to a gene. CDR3 in amino acids: CASSFAGQEYEQYF. The CDR3 DNA follows: TGTGCCAGCAGCTTTGCGGGACAGGAATACGAGCAGTACTTC.

The V gene is TRBV4-3, the J gene TRBJ2-7, with a weak D call TRBD2 (5 bases). V lost 2 bases and J lost 5, with 22 bases in between. Per the germline V gene, CDR1 is LGHNA and CDR2 is YSLEER. The CDR3 extends over 17 amino acids. CDR3 in DNA: TGCGCCAGCAGCCAAAACCTCGGGAATTTGGGCTGGAACGAGCAGTACTTC. This gives the protein CASSQNLGNLGWNEQYF.

This clone showed up just a few times. V gene TRBV28 combines with J gene TRBJ1-1, with 8 bases identical to TRBD1. There are 15 residues in the CDR3. V shed 5 bases and J 1 base; nucleotides not matched to a gene: 6. Germline assignment: CDR1 MDHEN and CDR2 SYDVKM. CDR3 sequence (DNA): TGTGCCAGCAGTCCAGGGGGCTGGGAGAACACTGAAGCTTTCTTT. It yields the protein CASSPGGWENTEAFF.

Here the CDR3 DNA reads TGTGCCAGCAGCTTAACCCTATCCGAGGGTGGGAGGGCCGGTTGCGAGCAGTACTTC. Translation: CASSLTLSEGGRAGCEQYF. This chain links TRBV11-3 with TRBJ2-7; 7 bases match TRBD2. Looked up from germline, CDR1 is SGHNT and CDR2 is YENEEA. This CDR3 is built from 19 residues. V dropped 2 bases and J dropped 6; count of bases not matched to a gene: 22.